This T cell receptor beta chain was sequenced in a study of T cells after yellow fever vaccination. Study-level findings and limits: At around 95% for CD4 and about 87% for CD8, most primary-vaccination clones showed up again after the booster. It was a small share of clonotypes that appeared in both CD4 and CD8 compartments. Abundant bulk-derived clonotypes could contaminate FACS-sorted repertoires.

A process of 5'RACE template switching, which added a universal primer site and UMIs, was used to make TCR cDNA. A single record per CDR3 protein comes from TCRdb applying MiXCR to the 5' RACE reads. Of about 58,000 distinct CDR3 sequences detected, more than 5.5% appear once; the ten largest clones hold about 40%. The ends were cut back, 6 bases at V and 0 bases at J, with 8 bases in the middle. The CDR3 spans 12 residues. Germline V gene lookup returns CDR1 SQVTM and CDR2 ANQGSEA. This clonotype has at least ten counts. Its antigen is currently unknown. The TCR originated in a man younger than 35 who received the YFV17D yellow fever vaccine. Sequenced here: CD8+ T cells sorted from PBMCs, sampled on the day of the first yellow fever vaccination. The chain carries TRBV29-1 and TRBJ1-1; D not resolved. CDR3 DNA sequence: TGCAGCGTCGCAGTTATGAACACTGAAGCTTTCTTT. It yields the protein CSVAVMNTEAFF. Looking up the rest from reference TRBV29-1 and TRBJ1-1 gives the full variable domain: SAVISQKPSRDICQRGTSLTIQCQVDSQVTMMFWYRQQPGQSLTLIATANQGSEATYESGFVIDKFPISRPNLTFSTLTVSNMSPEDSSIYLCSVAVMNTEAFFGQGTRLTVV.